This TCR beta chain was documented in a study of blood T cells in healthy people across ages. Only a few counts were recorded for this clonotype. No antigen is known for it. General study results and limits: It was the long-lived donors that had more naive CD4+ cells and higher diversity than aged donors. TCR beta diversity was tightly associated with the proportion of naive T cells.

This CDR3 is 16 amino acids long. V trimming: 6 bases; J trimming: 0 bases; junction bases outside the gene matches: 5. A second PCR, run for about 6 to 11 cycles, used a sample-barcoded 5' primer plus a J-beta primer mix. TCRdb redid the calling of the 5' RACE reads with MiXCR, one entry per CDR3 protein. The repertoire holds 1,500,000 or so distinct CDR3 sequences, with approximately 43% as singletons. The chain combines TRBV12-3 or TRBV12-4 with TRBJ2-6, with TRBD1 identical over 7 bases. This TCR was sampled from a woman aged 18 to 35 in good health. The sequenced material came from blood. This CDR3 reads CASRPRQGSGANVLTF. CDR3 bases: TGTGCCAGCAGACCCCGACAGGGCTCTGGGGCCAACGTCCTGACTTTC.